One and the same sample provided the 14 T cell receptor beta chains below, sequenced in a study of blood T cell repertoires in COVID-19. Generated by immunoSEQ multiplex PCR, the TCRdb table keeps only in-frame clones and is missing some. There are 97,000 or so clones in the sample; about 90% occur only once, and less than 4.5% lies in the top ten. Sample: peripheral blood. The receptors originated from a man between 18 and 35 years old with acute or convalescent COVID-19.

This chain joins TRBV19 and TRBJ1-2; D remains unclear. The V end lost 3 bases, the J end lost 2 bases, and 16 bases lay between the germline ends. CDR1 is LNHDA and CDR2 is SQIVND in the germline V gene (reference sequence). The CDR3 spans 16 residues. The CDR3: CASSILPDTRNYGYTF. The CDR3 DNA reads as TGTGCCAGTAGTATCCTCCCCGACACCAGGAACTATGGCTACACCTTC. The variable domain in full, completed from reference TRBV19 and TRBJ1-2, reads DGGITQSPKYLFRKEGQNVTLSCEQNLNHDAMYWYRQDPGQGLRLIYYSQIVNDFQKGDIAEGYSVSREKKESFPLTVTSAQKNPTAFYLCASSILPDTRNYGYTFGSGTRLTVV.

The chain couples TRBV29-1 to TRBJ1-4; D might be TRBD1 (5 bases). The CDR3 loop spans 13 amino acids. Trimming shortened V by 1 base and J by 8 bases, and 11 bases separated the two germline ends. Germline-derived CDR1 and CDR2 are SQVTM and ANQGSEA. CDR3 sequence reads: CSVEGGQGEKLFF. CDR3 in DNA: TGCAGCGTTGAAGGGGGCCAAGGAGAAAAACTGTTTTTT.

Comment on this clone: One end of the junction is discordant with germline, which a read error may explain. DNA for the CDR3: TGTGTCAGCAGCTTAGTCGTCGGGGTATACAATGAGCAGTTCTTC. Translated: CVSSLVVGVYNEQFF. This chain joins TRBV7-9 and TRBJ2-1; maybe TRBD2 (5 bases). The CDR3 has 15 residues. Looked up from germline, CDR1 is SEHNR and CDR2 is FQNEAQ (reference sequence).

J is TRBJ2-3 and V is TRBV30, with 8 bases identical to TRBD1. V gave up 0 bases and J gave up 2 bases; unmatched junction bases: 1. The CDR3 covers 14 residues. Germline-derived CDR1 and CDR2 are GTSNPN and SVGIG (reference sequence). CDR3 region: CAWSVQGATDTQYF. The CDR3 nucleotides are TGTGCCTGGAGTGTTCAGGGGGCCACAGATACGCAGTATTTT.

V and J are TRBV11-2 and TRBJ2-2; 12 nucleotides match TRBD1. The length of the CDR3 is 16 residues. CDR1 SGHAT and CDR2 FQNNGV come from the germline V gene. J lost 4 bases, V lost 7 bases, and 7 bases had no gene match. This chain's CDR3 is CASIIGTGGGTGELFF. The CDR3, as DNA: TGTGCCAGCATTATTGGGACAGGGGGCGGCACCGGGGAGCTGTTTTTT.

The rearrangement uses TRBV6-5 and TRBJ2-7; 7 nucleotides align to TRBD1. Germline-derived CDR1 and CDR2 are MNHEY and SVGAGI. The CDR3 runs to 15 residues. J gave up 0 bases and V 7 bases, and 9 bases lay outside the gene matches. CDR3 nucleotide sequence: TGTGCCAGCAATACCGGGACAGTGATCTCCTACGAGCAGTACTTC. Translated, it gives CASNTGTVISYEQYF.

This rearrangement joins TRBV27 to TRBJ2-2; D might be TRBD1 (5 bases). The CDR3 spans 15 residues. Trimming cost V 3 bases and J 1 base, with 9 bases left between them. Germline loops: CDR1 MNHEY, CDR2 SMNVEV (reference sequence). CDR3 loop: CASSLRTLNTGELFF. Here the CDR3 DNA reads TGTGCCAGCAGTTTGAGGACATTGAACACCGGGGAGCTGTTTTTT.

The rearrangement joins TRBV18 to TRBJ1-3, with no clear D. The CDR3 spans 15 residues. From germline, CDR1 is KGHSH and CDR2 LQKENI. The ends were cut back, 0 bases at V and 1 base at J, with 7 bases in the middle. The CDR3 DNA reads TGTGCCAGCTCACCACCGGTCCGGTCTGGAAACACCATATATTTT. This sequence encodes CASSPPVRSGNTIYF. Filled out from reference TRBV18 and TRBJ1-3, the complete variable domain reads NAGVMQNPRHLVRRRGQEARLRCSPMKGHSHVYWYRQLPEEGLKFMVYLQKENIIDESGMPKERFSAEFPKEGPSILRIQQVVRGDSAAYFCASSPPVRSGNTIYFGEGSWLTVV.

The chain uses TRBV5-4 and TRBJ1-1; D remains unclear. The CDR3 consists of 13 residues. The germline CDR1 and CDR2 sequences are SGHNT and YYREEE (reference sequence). The V gene lost 1 base and the J gene lost 0 bases, with 4 bases spanning the gap. Written as DNA, the CDR3 is TGTGCCAGCAGCTTGTCTCTGAACACTGAAGCTTTCTTT. This encodes CASSLSLNTEAFF.

The rearrangement uses TRBV28 and TRBJ1-1, with D unresolved. Between the trimmed V and J ends, which lost 4 bases and 1 base, there was a span of 4 bases. The CDR3 runs 12 residues. Germline values: CDR1 MDHEN, CDR2 SYDVKM. The CDR3 spells CASSSGNTEAFF. The CDR3 nucleotides read TGTGCCAGCAGTTCAGGGAACACTGAAGCTTTCTTT. Full variable domain (remainder filled in from reference TRBV28 and TRBJ1-1): DVKVTQSSRYLVKRTGEKVFLECVQDMDHENMFWYRQDPGLGLRLIYFSYDVKMKEKGDIPEGYSVSREKKERFSLILESASTNQTSMYLCASSSGNTEAFFGQGTRLTVV.

The chain couples TRBV2 to TRBJ2-5; perhaps TRBD2 as D (6 bases). The CDR3 runs to 13 residues. Germline lookup yields CDR1 SNHLY and CDR2 FYNNEI. V lost 4 bases and J 2 bases, leaving 8 bases between the germline ends. The CDR3 bases are TGTGCCAGCAGTGGGGACTTGCAAGAGACCCAGTACTTC. Its protein product is CASSGDLQETQYF.

The chain has TRBV4-1 and TRBJ2-3, with 7 bases aligning to TRBD2. Germline CDR1 is MGHRA and CDR2 is YSYEKL. This CDR3 is built from 18 residues. Unmatched junction bases numbered 12, after V lost 2 bases and J lost 1 base. The CDR3 loop reads CASSQYNEAGRGTDTQYF. As DNA, the CDR3 is TGCGCCAGCAGCCAATACAACGAAGCGGGGAGGGGCACAGATACGCAGTATTTT.

The chain carries TRBV21-1 and TRBJ2-3; TRBD2, the D gene given by the table, was not confirmed from the DNA. TRBV21-1 is an annotated pseudogene. The CDR3 spans 16 residues. DNA for the CDR3: TGTGCCAGCAGCAAAGAGCATGCGATCCACACAGATACGCAGTATTTT. It is translated as CASSKEHAIHTDTQYF.

The J gene is TRBJ1-3, the V gene TRBV18; D call uncertain. Trimming shortened V by 4 bases and J by 0 bases, and 13 bases separated the two germline ends. Germline V CDR1 and CDR2: KGHSH, LQKENI. This CDR3 region has 16 residues. CDR3 in DNA: TGTGCCAGCTCACGAGGCGCAGTGAGCTCTGGAAACACCATATATTTT. Residues: CASSRGAVSSGNTIYF.